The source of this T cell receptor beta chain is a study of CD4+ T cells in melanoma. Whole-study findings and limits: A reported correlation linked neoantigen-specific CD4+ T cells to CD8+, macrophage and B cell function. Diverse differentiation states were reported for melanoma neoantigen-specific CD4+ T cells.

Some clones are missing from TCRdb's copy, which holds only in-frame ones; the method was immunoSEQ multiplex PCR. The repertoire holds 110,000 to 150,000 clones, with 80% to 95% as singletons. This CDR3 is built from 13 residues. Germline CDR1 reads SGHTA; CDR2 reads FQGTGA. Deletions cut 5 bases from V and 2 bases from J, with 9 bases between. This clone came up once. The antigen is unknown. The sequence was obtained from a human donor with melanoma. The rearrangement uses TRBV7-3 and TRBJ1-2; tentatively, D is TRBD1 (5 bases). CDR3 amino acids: CASSQDSNYGYTF. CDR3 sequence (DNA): TGTGCCAGCAGCCAAGACAGCAACTATGGCTACACCTTC.